Presented here are 16 T cell receptor beta chains from one specimen sequenced in a study of T-cell reconstitution after alpha-beta-depleted transplantation in children. Unique molecular identifiers were incorporated when the TCRbeta library was constructed. TCRdb fed the PCR reads into MiXCR, producing one record per CDR3 protein. The profile shows about 540,000 distinct CDR3 sequences, about 17% of them singletons. The sample here was PBMCs from the stem cell graft donor, taken from the stem cell graft. These receptors all come from a human donor who donated a stem cell graft to a child with acute lymphoblastic leukemia.

The chain recombines TRBV10-2 with TRBJ1-6; 7 bases are a match to TRBD1. The CDR3 is made up of 14 amino acids. Germline V gene data show CDR1 as WSHSY and CDR2 as SAAADI. The ends lost 7 bases at V and 8 bases at J; junction bases unmatched: 8. In DNA, the CDR3 is TGCGCCAGCAACCCCGTCACAGGGGATTCACCCCTCCACTTT. Its protein is CASNPVTGDSPLHF.

This clonotype occurred a few times. V usage is TRBV5-1 and J usage is TRBJ2-7; D could derive from TRBD1 or TRBD2 (5 bases each). This CDR3 region has 15 residues. V lost 5 bases, J lost 4 bases, and 19 bases lay in between. Germline loops: CDR1 SGHRS, CDR2 YFSETQ. The CDR3 protein is CASREGTPTLYEQYF. In DNA, the CDR3 is TGCGCCAGCAGGGAAGGGACCCCGACGCTATACGAGCAGTACTTC. The full variable domain, in which reference TRBV5-1 and TRBJ2-7 provide the parts outside the CDR3, is KAGVTQTPRYLIKTRGQQVTLSCSPISGHRSVSWYQQTPGQGLQFLFEYFSETQRNKGNFPGRFSGRQFSNSRSEMNVSTLELGDSALYLCASREGTPTLYEQYFGPGTRLTVT.

The V call is TRBV11-1, the J call TRBJ2-1; TRBD2 matches at 8 bases. Unmatched junction bases numbered 18, after V lost 5 bases and J lost 3 bases. The CDR3 is 19 amino acids. Germline CDR1 is SGHAT and CDR2 is FQDESV (reference sequence). CDR3 sequence (DNA): TGTGCCAGCAGCCCCAGGAGGAGACTAGCGAAAGTTGGCTACAATGAGCAGTTCTTC. This gives the protein CASSPRRRLAKVGYNEQFF.

V and J are TRBV12-3 or TRBV12-4 and TRBJ2-1; D not certain. V was shortened by 2 bases and J by 7 bases, with 12 bases between the two germline ends. The CDR3 extends over 14 amino acids. The CDR3 DNA is TGTGCCAGCAGTTTAAAGTCGAGTTTGAATGAGCAGTTCTTC. As protein: CASSLKSSLNEQFF.

The chain has TRBV20-1 and TRBJ2-7, with TRBD1 matching 8 bases. The CDR3 spans 14 residues. Germline V gene data show CDR1 as DFQATT and CDR2 as SNEGSKA (reference sequence). V lost 5 bases to trimming and J lost 4 bases; unmatched junction nucleotides: 10. CDR3: CSAAPRDRFYEQYF. The CDR3 DNA is TGCAGTGCTGCCCCCCGGGACAGGTTTTACGAGCAGTACTTC.

This chain links TRBV5-1 with TRBJ2-1; weak D call: TRBD2 (6 bases). Per the germline V gene, CDR1 is SGHRS and CDR2 is YFSETQ. Trimming shortened V by 2 bases and J by 7 bases, and 10 bases separated the two germline ends. This CDR3 has 13 amino acids. The CDR3 DNA reads TGCGCCAGCAGCTTTAATGGAGGGAATGAGCAGTTCTTC. As protein: CASSFNGGNEQFF.

This clonotype turned up a few times. This rearrangement joins TRBV7-3 to TRBJ2-1, with TRBD2 matching over 11 bases. CDR1 is SGHTA and CDR2 is FQGTGA in the germline V gene. This CDR3 contains 15 residues. The V gene end was trimmed by 5 bases and the J gene end by 3 bases; junction bases not matched to a gene: 3. In DNA form, the CDR3 reads TGTGCCAGCAGCATTACTAGCGGGAGCTACAATGAGCAGTTCTTC. It translates to CASSITSGSYNEQFF.

This clonotype showed up just a few times. In DNA form, the CDR3 reads TGTGCCACAGGACCCGAAGGCGAAGAAAAACTGTTTTTT. Encoded protein: CATGPEGEEKLFF. J is TRBJ1-4 and V is TRBV10-3; D call uncertain. CDR1 is ENHRY, CDR2 SYGVKD, per germline. The V and J ends lost 10 bases and 8 bases respectively, with 17 bases between them. The CDR3 covers 13 residues.

This chain links TRBV6-1 with TRBJ1-4; 10 bases fit TRBD1. Losses at the gene ends were 6 bases for V and 5 bases for J; bases not matched to a gene: 15. The CDR3 runs 18 residues. The germline V gene encodes CDR1 MNHNS and CDR2 SASEGT. CDR3 amino acids: CASRRGRGQGPDNEKLFF. The DNA of the CDR3 is TGTGCCAGCAGGAGGGGGAGGGGACAGGGGCCGGACAATGAAAAACTGTTTTTT.

In DNA, the CDR3 is TGTGCCAGCACCGGACCTTACTTTACGAACACCGGGGAGCTGTTTTTT. It translates to CASTGPYFTNTGELFF. The chain links TRBV6-1 to TRBJ2-2; D remains unclear. Germline CDR1 is MNHNS and CDR2 is SASEGT. The germline V and J ends were trimmed by 7 bases and 0 bases, with 15 bases remaining between them. The CDR3 runs to 16 residues.

This clonotype was observed a handful of times. V usage is TRBV19 and J usage is TRBJ2-1; 11 positions agree with TRBD2. The ends lost 5 bases at V and 2 bases at J; junction bases unmatched: 8. The germline gives CDR1 LNHDA, CDR2 SQIVND (reference sequence). This CDR3 has 17 amino acids. The CDR3 DNA sequence: TGTGCCAGTAGTGCGATACTAGCGGGAGCTACCTACAATGAGCAGTTCTTC. As protein: CASSAILAGATYNEQFF.

The chain has TRBV25-1 and TRBJ2-1; D gene ambiguous. Trimming removed 7 bases from V and 4 bases from J, with 5 bases in between. The CDR3 is 11 residues long. Germline V gene lookup returns CDR1 MGHDK and CDR2 SYGVNS. The CDR3 region has the DNA TGTGCCAGCATCGATTACAATGAGCAGTTCTTC. Protein product: CASIDYNEQFF.

This clonotype was seen a handful of times. V is TRBV5-1 and J is TRBJ2-1, with 9 bases matching TRBD2. Germline trimming cut 4 bases from V and 4 bases from J; bases unmatched to any gene: 9. The germline V gene has CDR1 SGHRS and CDR2 YFSETQ. The CDR3 runs 16 residues. The DNA of the CDR3 is TGCGCCAGCAGCGGCTTAGCGGGAGCGGGATACAATGAGCAGTTCTTC. Protein product: CASSGLAGAGYNEQFF.

J is TRBJ1-5 and V is TRBV18; 7 bases align to TRBD1. Germline CDR1 KGHSH, CDR2 LQKENI. The CDR3 loop spans 13 amino acids. The trim removed 6 bases at V and 6 bases at J, leaving 5 bases unmatched. CDR3 DNA sequence: TGTGCCAGCTCGTCCGACAGGGCTCAGCCCCAGCATTTT. Its translation: CASSSDRAQPQHF.

This clonotype was found many times. The gene calls are TRBV5-1 and TRBJ2-7; D possibly uses TRBD1 or TRBD2 (5 bases each). Germline CDR1 and CDR2: SGHRS and YFSETQ. The CDR3 totals 12 residues. V was cut by 4 bases and J by 3 bases, with 8 bases left in between. The CDR3 region is CASSGTGYEQYF. CDR3 bases: TGCGCCAGCAGCGGGACCGGCTACGAGCAGTACTTC.

This clonotype occurred a few times. The V gene is TRBV4-1, the J gene TRBJ2-7, with 11 bases aligning to TRBD2. Germline CDR1 reads MGHRA; CDR2 reads YSYEKL. V dropped 3 bases and J dropped 0; count of bases not matched to a gene: 4. The CDR3 loop spans 16 amino acids. The CDR3 coding sequence is TGCGCCAGCAGCCACTTACTAGCGGGGGCCTCCTACGAGCAGTACTTC. Protein: CASSHLLAGASYEQYF.